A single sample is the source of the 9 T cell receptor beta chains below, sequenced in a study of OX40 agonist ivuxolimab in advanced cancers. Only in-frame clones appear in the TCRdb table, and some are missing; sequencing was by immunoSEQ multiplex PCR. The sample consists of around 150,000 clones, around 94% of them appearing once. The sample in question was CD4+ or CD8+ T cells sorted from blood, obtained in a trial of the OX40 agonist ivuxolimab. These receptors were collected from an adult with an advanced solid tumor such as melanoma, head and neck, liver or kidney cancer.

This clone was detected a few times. In nucleotides, the CDR3 is TGTGCCATCACCCAGGGCCCTGAAGCTTTCTTT. Translated: CAITQGPEAFF. The chain recombines TRBV10-3 with TRBJ1-1; D is perhaps TRBD1 (5 bases). The ends were cut back, 7 bases at V and 6 bases at J, with 9 bases in the middle. Looked up from germline, CDR1 is ENHRY and CDR2 is SYGVKD. CDR3 length equals 11 residues.

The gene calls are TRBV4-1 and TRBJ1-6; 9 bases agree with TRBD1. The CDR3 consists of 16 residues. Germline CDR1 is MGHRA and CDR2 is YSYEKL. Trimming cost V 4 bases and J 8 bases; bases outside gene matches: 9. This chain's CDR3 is CASSLHQQGAYSPLHF. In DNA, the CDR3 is TGCGCCAGCAGCCTGCACCAACAGGGGGCGTATTCACCCCTCCACTTT.

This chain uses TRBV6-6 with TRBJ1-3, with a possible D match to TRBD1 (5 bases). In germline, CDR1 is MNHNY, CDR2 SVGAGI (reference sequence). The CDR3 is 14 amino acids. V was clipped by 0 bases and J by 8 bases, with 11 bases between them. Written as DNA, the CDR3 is TGTGCCAGCAGTTACTCCTGGGGCGTAGACACCATATATTTT. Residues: CASSYSWGVDTIYF.

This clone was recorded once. CDR3 residues: CASRTGGAGEKLFF. The DNA of the CDR3 is TGTGCCAGTAGAACTGGGGGGGCCGGGGAAAAACTGTTTTTT. The chain carries TRBV19 and TRBJ1-4, with D perhaps TRBD1 (6 bases). The CDR3 has 14 residues. V lost 6 bases and J lost 8, with 16 bases in between. CDR1 is LNHDA, CDR2 SQIVND, per germline (reference sequence).

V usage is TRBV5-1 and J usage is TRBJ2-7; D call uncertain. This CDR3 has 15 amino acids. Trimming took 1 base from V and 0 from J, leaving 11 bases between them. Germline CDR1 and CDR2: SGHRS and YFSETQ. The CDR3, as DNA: TGCGCCAGCAGCTTGCAGGCAGAACTCTCCTACGAGCAGTACTTC. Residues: CASSLQAELSYEQYF.

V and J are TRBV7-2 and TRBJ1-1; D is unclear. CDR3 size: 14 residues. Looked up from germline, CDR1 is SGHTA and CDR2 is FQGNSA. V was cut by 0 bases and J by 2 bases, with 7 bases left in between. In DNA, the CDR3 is TGTGCCAGCAGCTTAGCAGGCTTCAACACTGAAGCTTTCTTT. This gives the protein CASSLAGFNTEAFF.

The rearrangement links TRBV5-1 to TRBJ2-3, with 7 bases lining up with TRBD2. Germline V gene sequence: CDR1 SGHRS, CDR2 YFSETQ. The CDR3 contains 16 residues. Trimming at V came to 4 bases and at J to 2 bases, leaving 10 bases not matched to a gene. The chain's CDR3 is CASSPGGGLYTDTQYF. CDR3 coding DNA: TGCGCCAGCAGCCCGGGGGGAGGCCTTTACACAGATACGCAGTATTTT.

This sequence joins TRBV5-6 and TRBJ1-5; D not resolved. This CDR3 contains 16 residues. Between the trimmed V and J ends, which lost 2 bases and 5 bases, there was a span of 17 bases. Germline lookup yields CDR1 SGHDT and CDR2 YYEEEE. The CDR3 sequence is CASSFRSTAKDQPQHF. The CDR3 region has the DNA TGTGCCAGCAGCTTTAGGTCGACCGCAAAGGATCAGCCCCAGCATTTT.

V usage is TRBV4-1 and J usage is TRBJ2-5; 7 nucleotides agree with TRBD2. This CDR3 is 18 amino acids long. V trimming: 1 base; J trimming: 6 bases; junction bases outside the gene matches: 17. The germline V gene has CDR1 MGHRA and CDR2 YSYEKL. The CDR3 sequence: CASSQARTGAGTEKTQYF. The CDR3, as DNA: TGCGCCAGCAGCCAAGCCCGAACGGGAGCGGGGACGGAGAAGACCCAGTACTTC.